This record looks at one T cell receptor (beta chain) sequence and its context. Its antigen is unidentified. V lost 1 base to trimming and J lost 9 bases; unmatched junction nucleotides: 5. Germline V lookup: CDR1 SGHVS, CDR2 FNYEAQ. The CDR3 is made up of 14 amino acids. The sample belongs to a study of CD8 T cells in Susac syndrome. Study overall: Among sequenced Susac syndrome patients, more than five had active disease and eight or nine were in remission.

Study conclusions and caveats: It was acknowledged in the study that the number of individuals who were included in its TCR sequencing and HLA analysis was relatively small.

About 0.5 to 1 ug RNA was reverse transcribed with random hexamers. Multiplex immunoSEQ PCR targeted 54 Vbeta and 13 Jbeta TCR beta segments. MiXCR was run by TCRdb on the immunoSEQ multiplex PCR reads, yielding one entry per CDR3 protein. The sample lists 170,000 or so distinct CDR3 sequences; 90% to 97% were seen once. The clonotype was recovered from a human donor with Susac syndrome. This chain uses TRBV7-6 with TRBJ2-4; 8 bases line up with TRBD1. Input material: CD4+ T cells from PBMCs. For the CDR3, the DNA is TGTGCCAGCAGCTTAGGCAGGGGGCAGGGCATTCAGTACTTC. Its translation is CASSLGRGQGIQYF.